This TCR beta chain was found in a study of regulatory T cells in long-lasting Graves disease. With respect to this clonotype: What it binds is not known.

As for time point: newly diagnosed GD, antithyroid drugs for less than 3 months. The TCR library used RNA extracted from PBMCs. According to the study, TCR beta libraries were built with iRepertoire HTBI primers and CDR3-region Arm-PCR. TCRdb itself ran the multiplex PCR reads through MiXCR, one entry per CDR3 protein. The table shows about 380,000 distinct CDR3 sequences, with 15% to 18% occurring only once. Overall study findings and caveats: Thyroid tissue went unstudied; only peripheral blood was examined. A reduction in accuracy may have resulted from the small sample size. The study found TRBV28, TRBJ1-2 and TRBJ2-5 favored in persistent disease.

CDR3 size: 15 residues. Germline V gene sequence: CDR1 SEHNR, CDR2 FQNEAQ (reference sequence). V shed 5 bases, J shed 11 bases, and the junction held 16 bases outside the gene matches. This receptor was identified in a female donor with Graves disease. The chain links TRBV7-9 to TRBJ1-1; 8 nucleotides match TRBD1. This material consisted of peripheral blood mononuclear cells (PBMCs), taken at new diagnosis, from a patient treated with antithyroid drugs. CDR3 sequence (DNA): TGTGCCAGCAGCGAAGGACAGGGCGGATCTCTGGGGGCTTTCTTT. Translated, it gives CASSEGQGGSLGAFF.